Below, 21 T cell receptor beta chains from the same sample are listed, as sequenced in a study of cytomegalovirus exposure and HLA in healthy donors (dated 2017 in TCRdb). Library prep was done by the immunoSEQ multiplex PCR assay. A mixture of 60 forward primers for TCR Vbeta segments and 13 reverse primers for TCR Jbeta segments was used in the multiplex PCR. Not all clones reach the TCRdb copy of this immuneACCESS table, which keeps in-frame sequences only. Checked studies attribute under half of the gap to unresolved V genes and leave the rest unexplained. This sample lists some 99,000 clones; around 70% were detected once. In total, the top ten clones hold roughly 5.3% of the sample. Input material: PBMCs. These receptors came from a woman aged 65 to 85 in good health and CMV-seropositive.

This rearrangement joins TRBV6-6 to TRBJ2-2; D remains unclear. Looked up from germline, CDR1 is MNHNY and CDR2 is SVGAGI (reference sequence). Trimming left V 2 bases short and J 0 bases short, with 7 bases between. This CDR3 region has 15 residues. The CDR3 here is CASSYTGANTGELFF. DNA of the CDR3: TGTGCCAGCAGTTACACTGGTGCGAACACCGGGGAGCTGTTTTTT.

This rearrangement joins TRBV6-1 to TRBJ1-4, with 8 positions matching TRBD1. CDR3 length: 17 amino acids. The V gene's germline CDR1 is MNHNS and CDR2 SASEGT. The junction had 12 bases not matched to a gene; V was cut back by 8 bases and J by 1 base. The CDR3 sequence: CASGGTGFGLTNEKLFF. CDR3 coding DNA: TGTGCCAGCGGTGGGACAGGCTTCGGGCTAACTAATGAAAAACTGTTTTTT.

The chain couples TRBV7-8 to TRBJ2-5; a weak D match, TRBD1 (5 bases). Trimming took 1 base from V and 2 from J, leaving 5 bases between them. Germline lookup yields CDR1 SGHVS and CDR2 FQNEAQ. The CDR3 runs to 13 residues. This CDR3 reads CASSLGQQETQYF. As DNA, the CDR3 is TGTGCCAGCAGCTTAGGACAGCAAGAGACCCAGTACTTC.

V and J are TRBV4-2 and TRBJ1-5; 9 nucleotides match TRBD1. The V gene end was trimmed by 1 base and the J gene end by 6 bases; junction bases not matched to a gene: 7. The germline V gene has CDR1 LGHNA and CDR2 YNFKEQ. The CDR3 is made up of 16 amino acids. The chain's CDR3 is CASSQGTGTGSQPQHF. In DNA, the CDR3 is TGTGCCAGCAGCCAAGGGACAGGGACAGGGAGTCAGCCCCAGCATTTT.

This sequence joins TRBV6-1 and TRBJ1-1, with D tentatively TRBD1 (6 bases). Germline CDR1 is MNHNS and CDR2 is SASEGT. Trimming removed 10 bases from V and 1 base from J, with 16 bases in between. The CDR3 has 14 amino acids. This CDR3 reads CATLSTGSNTEAFF. CDR3 in DNA: TGTGCCACCCTATCGACAGGTTCGAACACTGAAGCTTTCTTT.

This rearrangement joins TRBV2 to TRBJ2-3, with 10 bases matching TRBD1. Per germline, CDR1 SNHLY and CDR2 FYNNEI. The CDR3 sequence is 15 residues long. V lost 5 bases, J lost 3 bases, and 5 bases stayed unmatched. CDR3 amino acids: CASSPDRGRTDTQYF. As DNA, the CDR3 is TGTGCCAGCAGTCCTGACAGGGGGCGGACAGATACGCAGTATTTT.

The chain joins TRBV7-8 to TRBJ2-7, with 8 bases identical to TRBD1. The CDR3 contains 15 residues. The trim removed 5 bases at V and 1 base at J, leaving 7 bases unmatched. Germline V gene lookup returns CDR1 SGHVS and CDR2 FQNEAQ. CDR3 coding DNA: TGTGCCAGCAGCCCCGGACAGGGAGTGTCCTACGAGCAGTACTTC. Translated: CASSPGQGVSYEQYF.

This clone was seen a handful of times. The chain is built from TRBV19 and TRBJ1-1; 9 bases match TRBD1. This CDR3 spans 15 amino acids. Germline CDR1 LNHDA, CDR2 SQIVND (reference sequence). The V gene end was trimmed by 6 bases and the J gene end by 7 bases; junction bases not matched to a gene: 12. CDR3 DNA sequence: TGTGCCAGTAGAAGGACAGGGGAGAGGATGGTTGAAGCTTTCTTT. This encodes CASRRTGERMVEAFF.

The rearrangement joins TRBV19 to TRBJ1-1; 8 nucleotides match TRBD1. V was pared by 2 bases and J by 5 bases, with 4 bases of the junction left unmatched. This CDR3 is built from 14 residues. Germline V gene data show CDR1 as LNHDA and CDR2 as SQIVND (reference sequence). The CDR3 reads CASSITGGRTEAFF. CDR3 sequence (DNA): TGTGCCAGTAGTATAACAGGGGGAAGAACTGAAGCTTTCTTT.

The J gene is TRBJ2-2, the V gene TRBV19; TRBD1 agrees at 10 bases. V trimming: 8 bases; J trimming: 2 bases; junction bases outside the gene matches: 5. This CDR3 has 15 amino acids. From germline, CDR1 is LNHDA and CDR2 SQIVND (reference sequence). CDR3 nucleotide sequence: TGTGCCAGTCGCCGACAGGGGGCAAACACCGGGGAGCTGTTTTTT. It encodes CASRRQGANTGELFF.

In DNA, the CDR3 is TGTGCCAGCTCACCGGACCTAGCTTATGGCTACACCTTC. It specifies CASSPDLAYGYTF. This chain links TRBV18 with TRBJ1-2; D call uncertain. Trimming stripped 3 bases from V and 5 bases from J, with 10 bases between. CDR1 is KGHSH, CDR2 LQKENI, per germline. CDR3 length equals 13 residues.

The chain employs TRBV6-5 and TRBJ2-2; TRBD1 aligns across 8 bases. The CDR3 runs to 14 residues. The V gene's germline CDR1 is MNHEY and CDR2 SVGAGI. V gave up 7 bases and J gave up 6 bases; unmatched junction bases: 7. The CDR3, as DNA: TGTGCCAGCAAGACCAGGGGGCGTTCCGGGGAGCTGTTTTTT. Protein sequence: CASKTRGRSGELFF.

V and J are TRBV14 and TRBJ2-3, with 13 bases matching TRBD2. The CDR3 loop spans 16 amino acids. Trimming cost V 4 bases and J 0 bases; bases outside gene matches: 1. The V gene's germline CDR1 is SGHDN and CDR2 FVKESK. The CDR3 spells CASSPGLAGSTDTQYF. CDR3 nucleotide sequence: TGTGCCAGCAGCCCGGGACTAGCGGGAAGCACAGATACGCAGTATTTT. The full variable domain, rest sourced from reference TRBV14 and TRBJ2-3, is EAGVTQFPSHSVIEKGQTVTLRCDPISGHDNLYWYRRVMGKEIKFLLHFVKESKQDESGMPNNRFLAERTGGTYSTLKVQPAELEDSGVYFCASSPGLAGSTDTQYFGPGTRLTVL.

This clone was observed a few times. The J gene is TRBJ2-3, the V gene TRBV5-1; 13 nucleotides align to TRBD2. Trimming cost V 4 bases and J 10 bases; bases outside gene matches: 12. Germline CDR1 is SGHRS and CDR2 is YFSETQ. CDR3 length: 16 residues. In DNA, the CDR3 is TGCGCCAGCAGCACTCGGACTAGCGGGGGCCAGACGGCGCAGTATTTT. Translating it yields CASSTRTSGGQTAQYF.

The chain combines TRBV9 with TRBJ2-3, with D perhaps TRBD1 (5 bases). CDR3 length: 16 amino acids. Germline lookup yields CDR1 SGDLS and CDR2 YYNGEE. V was pared by 4 bases and J by 1 base, with 16 bases between. The CDR3 coding sequence is TGTGCCAGCAGCCCCCGGACACAGAGCGGCACAGATACGCAGTATTTT. It translates to CASSPRTQSGTDTQYF.

The rearrangement uses TRBV10-3 and TRBJ1-1, with D uncertain. CDR1 ENHRY and CDR2 SYGVKD come from the germline V gene. This CDR3 comprises 14 residues. V lost 6 bases to trimming and J lost 1 base, with 12 bases between them. The CDR3 sequence: CAIRDSGANTEAFF. In DNA form, the CDR3 reads TGTGCCATCAGGGATTCGGGTGCGAACACTGAAGCTTTCTTT.

The rearrangement joins TRBV13 to TRBJ2-1; 9 bases fit TRBD2. This CDR3 has 15 residues. The germline V gene encodes CDR1 PRHDT and CDR2 FYEKMQ (reference sequence). Trimming removed 1 base from V and 5 bases from J; junction bases left unmatched: 3. The CDR3 spells CASSLVAGEDNEQFF. CDR3 nucleotide sequence: TGTGCCAGCAGCTTAGTAGCGGGGGAGGACAATGAGCAGTTCTTC.

The chain couples TRBV7-2 to TRBJ1-1; D gene ambiguous. The CDR3 extends over 13 amino acids. Germline CDR1 and CDR2: SGHTA and FQGNSA. Trimming took off 6 bases at V and 2 bases at J, with 10 bases between the two ends. This CDR3 is CASSSTVNTEAFF. The CDR3 bases are TGTGCCAGCAGTTCAACGGTTAACACTGAAGCTTTCTTT.

This sequence joins TRBV6-5 and TRBJ2-7; D is perhaps TRBD2 (5 bases). V lost 4 bases, J lost 2 bases, and 12 bases lay in between. The CDR3 length is 14 residues. Per germline, CDR1 MNHEY and CDR2 SVGAGI. CDR3 region: CASSFGGGAYEQYF. The CDR3 DNA is TGTGCCAGCAGTTTCGGAGGTGGGGCCTACGAGCAGTACTTC.

Only a few counts were recorded for this clone. V is TRBV15 and J is TRBJ2-3; 9 bases line up with TRBD2. V dropped 5 bases and J dropped 6; count of bases not matched to a gene: 9. This CDR3 spans 15 amino acids. CDR1 is LNHNV and CDR2 is YYDKDF in the germline V gene (reference sequence). The CDR3: CATSGSGGLGDTQYF. CDR3 DNA: TGTGCCACCAGCGGAAGCGGGGGGTTGGGGGATACGCAGTATTTT.

The chain is built from TRBV9 and TRBJ1-2; D is possibly TRBD1 (5 bases). V dropped 0 bases and J dropped 7 bases, with 16 bases sitting between them. The length of the CDR3 is 15 residues. CDR1 is SGDLS and CDR2 is YYNGEE in the germline V gene. In nucleotides, the CDR3 is TGTGCCAGCAGCGTAGGGGGGGGGATGAATTCTGGCTACACCTTC. This encodes CASSVGGGMNSGYTF.